This TCR beta chain originates from a study of T cells after yellow fever vaccination. This clonotype was counted at least ten times. J lost 5 bases, V lost 3 bases, and 5 bases had no gene match. The CDR3 runs to 15 residues. TCRdb re-called the 5' RACE reads through MiXCR, storing one row per CDR3 protein. The sample has 100,000 to 150,000 distinct CDR3 sequences, 7.4% seen once. This rearrangement joins TRBV12-3 or TRBV12-4 to TRBJ2-2, with TRBD1 matching 8 bases. This sample comprised CD4+ T cells sorted from PBMCs, obtained roughly 10 days after the first yellow fever vaccination. This sequence originates from a man younger than 35 who received the YFV17D yellow fever vaccine. The DNA for the CDR3 is TGTGCCAGCAGTTTTGGCCAGGGGGCGACCGGGGAGCTGTTTTTT. This gives the protein CASSFGQGATGELFF.